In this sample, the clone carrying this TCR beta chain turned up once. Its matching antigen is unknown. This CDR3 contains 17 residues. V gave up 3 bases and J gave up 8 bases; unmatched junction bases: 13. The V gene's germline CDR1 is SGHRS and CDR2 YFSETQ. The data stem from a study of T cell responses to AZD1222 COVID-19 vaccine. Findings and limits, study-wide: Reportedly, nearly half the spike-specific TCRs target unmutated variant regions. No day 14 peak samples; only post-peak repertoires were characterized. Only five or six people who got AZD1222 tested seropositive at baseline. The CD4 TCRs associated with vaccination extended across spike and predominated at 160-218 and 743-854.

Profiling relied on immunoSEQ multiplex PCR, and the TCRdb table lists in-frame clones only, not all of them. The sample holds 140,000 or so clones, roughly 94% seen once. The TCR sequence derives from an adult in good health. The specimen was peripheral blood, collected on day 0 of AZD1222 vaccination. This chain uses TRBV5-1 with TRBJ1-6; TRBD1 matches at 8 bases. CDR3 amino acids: CASSSGQGAKGHSPLHF. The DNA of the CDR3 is TGCGCCAGCAGCTCCGGGCAGGGGGCAAAGGGTCATTCACCCCTCCACTTT.